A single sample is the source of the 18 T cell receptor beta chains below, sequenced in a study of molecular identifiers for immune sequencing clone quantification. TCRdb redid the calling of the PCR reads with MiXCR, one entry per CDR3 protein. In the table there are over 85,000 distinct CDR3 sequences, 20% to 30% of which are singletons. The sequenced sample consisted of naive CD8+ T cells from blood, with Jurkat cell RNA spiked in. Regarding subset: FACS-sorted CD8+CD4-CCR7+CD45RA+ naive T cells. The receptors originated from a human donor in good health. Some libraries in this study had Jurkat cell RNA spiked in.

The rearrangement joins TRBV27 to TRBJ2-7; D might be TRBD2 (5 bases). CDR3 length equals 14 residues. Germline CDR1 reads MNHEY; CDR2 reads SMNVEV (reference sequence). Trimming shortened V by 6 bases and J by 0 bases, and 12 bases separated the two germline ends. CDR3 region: CASSSGRTSYEQYF. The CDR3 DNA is TGTGCCAGCAGCAGCGGACGTACCTCCTACGAGCAGTACTTC.

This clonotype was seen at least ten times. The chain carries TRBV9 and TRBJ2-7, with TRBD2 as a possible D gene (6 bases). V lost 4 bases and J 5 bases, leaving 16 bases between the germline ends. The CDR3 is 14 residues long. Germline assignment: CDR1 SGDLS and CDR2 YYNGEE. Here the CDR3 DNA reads TGTGCCAGCAGCCCGGACTGGGGGGTTCACGAGCAGTACTTC. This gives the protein CASSPDWGVHEQYF.

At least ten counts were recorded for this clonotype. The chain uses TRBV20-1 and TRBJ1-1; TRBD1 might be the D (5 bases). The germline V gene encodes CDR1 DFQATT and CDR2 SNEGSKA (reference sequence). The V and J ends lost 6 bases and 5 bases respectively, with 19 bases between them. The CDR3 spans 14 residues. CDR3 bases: TGCAGTGCCCCGATCGGAGGGGTTCGGACTGAAGCTTTCTTT. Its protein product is CSAPIGGVRTEAFF.

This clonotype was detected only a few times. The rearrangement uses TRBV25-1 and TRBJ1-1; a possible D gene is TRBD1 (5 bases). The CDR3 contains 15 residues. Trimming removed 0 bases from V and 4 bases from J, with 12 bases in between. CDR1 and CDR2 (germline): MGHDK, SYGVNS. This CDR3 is CASSEYGTASTEAFF. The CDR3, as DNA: TGTGCCAGCAGTGAATATGGGACCGCGAGCACTGAAGCTTTCTTT.

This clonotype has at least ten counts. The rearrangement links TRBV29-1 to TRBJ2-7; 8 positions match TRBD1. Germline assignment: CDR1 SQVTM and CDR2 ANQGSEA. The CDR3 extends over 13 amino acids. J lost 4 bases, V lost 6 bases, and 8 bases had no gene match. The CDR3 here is CSVPGQDRYEQYF. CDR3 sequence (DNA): TGCAGCGTCCCGGGACAGGATCGATACGAGCAGTACTTC.

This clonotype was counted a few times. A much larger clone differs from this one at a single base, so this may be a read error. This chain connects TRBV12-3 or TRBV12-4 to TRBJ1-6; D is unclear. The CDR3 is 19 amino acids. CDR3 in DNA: TGTGCCAGCGGTTTTGTTGTCTGGGAATCCCTAACTACTAATTCACCCCTCCACTTT. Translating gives CASGFVVWESLTTNSPLHF.

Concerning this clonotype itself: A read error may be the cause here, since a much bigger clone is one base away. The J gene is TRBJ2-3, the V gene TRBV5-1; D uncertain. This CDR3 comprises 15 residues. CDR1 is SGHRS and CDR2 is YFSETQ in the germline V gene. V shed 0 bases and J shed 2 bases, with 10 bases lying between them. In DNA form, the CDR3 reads TGCGCCAGCAGCTTGGAGAACAGTGACACAGATACGCAGTATTTT. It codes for CASSLENSDTDTQYF.

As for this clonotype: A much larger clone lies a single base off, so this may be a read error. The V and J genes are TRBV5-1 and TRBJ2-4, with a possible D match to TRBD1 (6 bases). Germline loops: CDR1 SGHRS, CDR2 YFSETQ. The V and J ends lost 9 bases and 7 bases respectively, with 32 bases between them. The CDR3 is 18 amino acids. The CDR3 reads CATRESSDPPGDNNIQYF. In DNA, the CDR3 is TGCGCCACCCGGGAATCCTCGGACCCCCCTGGGGACAACAACATTCAGTACTTC.

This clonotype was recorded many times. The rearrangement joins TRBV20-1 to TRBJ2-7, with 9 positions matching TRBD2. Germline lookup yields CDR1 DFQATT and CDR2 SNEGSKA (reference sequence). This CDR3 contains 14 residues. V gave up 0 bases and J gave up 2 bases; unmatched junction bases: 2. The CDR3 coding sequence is TGCAGTGCTAGAGATCTAGCGGGAACCTACGAGCAGTACTTC. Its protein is CSARDLAGTYEQYF.

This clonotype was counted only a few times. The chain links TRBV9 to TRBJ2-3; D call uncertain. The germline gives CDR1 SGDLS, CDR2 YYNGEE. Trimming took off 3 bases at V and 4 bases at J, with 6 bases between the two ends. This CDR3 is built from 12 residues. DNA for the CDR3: TGTGCCAGCAGCGACTGGTCAGATACGCAGTATTTT. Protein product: CASSDWSDTQYF. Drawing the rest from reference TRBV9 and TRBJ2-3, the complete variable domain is DSGVTQTPKHLITATGQRVTLRCSPRSGDLSVYWYQQSLDQGLQFLIQYYNGEERAKGNILERFSAQQFPDLHSELNLSSLELGDSALYFCASSDWSDTQYFGPGTRLTVL.

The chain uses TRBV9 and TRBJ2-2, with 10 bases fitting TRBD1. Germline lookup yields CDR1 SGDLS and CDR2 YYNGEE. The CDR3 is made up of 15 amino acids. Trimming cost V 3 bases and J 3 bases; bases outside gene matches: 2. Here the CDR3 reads CASSDGTGDTGELFF. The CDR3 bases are TGTGCCAGCAGCGACGGGACAGGGGACACCGGGGAGCTGTTTTTT.

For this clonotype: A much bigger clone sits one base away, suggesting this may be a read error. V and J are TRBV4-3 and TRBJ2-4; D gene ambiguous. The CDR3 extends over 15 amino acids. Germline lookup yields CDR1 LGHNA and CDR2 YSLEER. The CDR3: CTSSPDPVAKNIQYF. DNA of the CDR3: TGCACCAGCAGCCCCGACCCAGTAGCCAAAAACATTCAGTACTTC.

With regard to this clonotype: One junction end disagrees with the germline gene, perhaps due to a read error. CDR3 loop: CSAGDSEDFQETQYF. The CDR3 DNA reads as TGCAGTGCTGGAGACAGCGAGGATTTTCAAGAGACCCAGTACTTC. The chain has TRBV20-1 and TRBJ2-5; D may be TRBD1 (5 bases). CDR3 length: 15 residues. Looked up from germline, CDR1 is DFQATT and CDR2 is SNEGSKA (reference sequence).

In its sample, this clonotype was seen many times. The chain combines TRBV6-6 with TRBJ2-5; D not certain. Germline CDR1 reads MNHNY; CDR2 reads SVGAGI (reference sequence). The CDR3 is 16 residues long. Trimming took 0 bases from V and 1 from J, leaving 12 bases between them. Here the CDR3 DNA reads TGTGCCAGCAGTTACTCTGACGGACGCAGCCAAGAGACCCAGTACTTC. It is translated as CASSYSDGRSQETQYF.

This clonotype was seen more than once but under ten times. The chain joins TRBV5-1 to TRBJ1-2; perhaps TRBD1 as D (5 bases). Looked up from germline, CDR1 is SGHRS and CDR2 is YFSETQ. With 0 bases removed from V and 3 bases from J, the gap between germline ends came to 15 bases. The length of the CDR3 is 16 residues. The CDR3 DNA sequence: TGCGCCAGCAGCTTGGCCGATCAGGGTTTCTACTATGGCTACACCTTC. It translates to CASSLADQGFYYGYTF.

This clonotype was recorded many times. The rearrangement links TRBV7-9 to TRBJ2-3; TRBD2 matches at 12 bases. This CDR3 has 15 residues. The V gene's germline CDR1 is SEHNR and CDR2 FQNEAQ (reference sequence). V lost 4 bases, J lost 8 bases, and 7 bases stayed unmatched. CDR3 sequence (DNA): TGTGCCAGCAGCTCAGGACTAGCGGGATGGGGTACGCAGTATTTT. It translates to CASSSGLAGWGTQYF.

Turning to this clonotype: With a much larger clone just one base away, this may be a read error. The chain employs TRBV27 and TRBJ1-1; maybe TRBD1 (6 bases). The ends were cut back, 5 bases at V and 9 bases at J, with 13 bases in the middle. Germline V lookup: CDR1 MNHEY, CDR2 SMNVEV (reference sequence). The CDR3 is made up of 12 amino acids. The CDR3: CASSPLTGKAFF. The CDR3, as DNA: TGTGCCAGCAGTCCTTTAACAGGGAAAGCTTTCTTT.

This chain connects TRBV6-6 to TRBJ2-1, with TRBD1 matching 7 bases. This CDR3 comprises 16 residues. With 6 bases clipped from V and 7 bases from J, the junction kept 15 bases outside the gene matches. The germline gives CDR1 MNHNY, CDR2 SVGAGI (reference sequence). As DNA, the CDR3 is TGTGCCAGCAGACGACTTAGAGGGGGCATTGATAATGAGCAGTTCTTC. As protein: CASRRLRGGIDNEQFF.